This TCR beta chain was profiled in a study of CD8 T cells in ankylosing spondylitis. This clonotype was seen many times. No antigen is known for it. Whole-study results and caveats: About 8 highly homologous variants made up a TCR beta motif, and this motif appeared characteristic of ankylosing spondylitis blood. Clones linked to disease were reported to show significant enrichment in matched ankylosing spondylitis synovial fluid.

V was cut by 5 bases and J by 8 bases, with 19 bases left in between. This CDR3 spans 15 amino acids. Germline V gene data show CDR1 as SEHNR and CDR2 as FQNEAQ (reference sequence). TCRdb re-called the 5' RACE reads with MiXCR, one entry per CDR3 protein. The profile shows hundreds of thousands of distinct CDR3 sequences, approximately 12% of them singletons. This chain connects TRBV7-9 to TRBJ2-1, with D possibly being TRBD2 (6 bases). Sequencing was carried out using blood, either unsorted or a sorted T cell fraction (not recorded which). This TCR was sampled from a male donor with ankylosing spondylitis. The CDR3 DNA sequence: TGTGCCAGCAGCCAGACGAATAGCGGTTTGGATGAGCAGTTCTTC. Translated, it gives CASSQTNSGLDEQFF.